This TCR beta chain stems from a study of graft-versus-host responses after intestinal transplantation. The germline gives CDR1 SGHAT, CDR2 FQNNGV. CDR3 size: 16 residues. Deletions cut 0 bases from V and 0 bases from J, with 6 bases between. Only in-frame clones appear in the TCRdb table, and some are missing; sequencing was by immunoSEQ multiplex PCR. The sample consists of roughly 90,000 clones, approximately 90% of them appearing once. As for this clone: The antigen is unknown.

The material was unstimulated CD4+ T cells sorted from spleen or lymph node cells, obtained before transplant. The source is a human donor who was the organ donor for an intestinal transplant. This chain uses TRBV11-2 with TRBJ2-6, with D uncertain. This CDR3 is CASSLDPSSGANVLTF. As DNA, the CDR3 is TGTGCCAGCAGCTTAGACCCGAGCTCTGGGGCCAACGTCCTGACTTTC.